The T cell receptor beta chain under discussion was sequenced for a study of shared clonotypes between healthy human individuals. Study findings and constraints: On the whole, naive subsets had larger estimated richness than memory subsets had.

The assay was run at deep level. In the authors' methods: In the immunoSEQ data, sequences were junction-only and lacked quality scores, so filtering differed. The assay was immunoSEQ multiplex PCR, and TCRdb's table has in-frame clones only and misses some. V, J and clone size were drawn from that table, and D and trimming were deduced from the DNA. The sample shows 400,000 or so clones, about 96% of them seen only once. The V and J ends lost 2 bases and 7 bases respectively, with 19 bases between them. Germline V CDR1 and CDR2: SGHKS, YYEKEE (reference sequence). This CDR3 has 16 amino acids. As for this clone: Its target is unknown.

This chain uses TRBV5-5 with TRBJ2-1, with D possibly matching TRBD1 (6 bases). Sample: memory CD8+ T cells sorted from blood. The subset is: CD45RO+ cells pooled with CCR7-negative TemRA cells. This clonotype originated in a man aged 25-45 years in good health. CDR3 DNA: TGTGCCAGCAGCTTAGCTTGGCAGGGGTTCGCGAATGAGCAGTTCTTC. Amino acid sequence: CASSLAWQGFANEQFF.